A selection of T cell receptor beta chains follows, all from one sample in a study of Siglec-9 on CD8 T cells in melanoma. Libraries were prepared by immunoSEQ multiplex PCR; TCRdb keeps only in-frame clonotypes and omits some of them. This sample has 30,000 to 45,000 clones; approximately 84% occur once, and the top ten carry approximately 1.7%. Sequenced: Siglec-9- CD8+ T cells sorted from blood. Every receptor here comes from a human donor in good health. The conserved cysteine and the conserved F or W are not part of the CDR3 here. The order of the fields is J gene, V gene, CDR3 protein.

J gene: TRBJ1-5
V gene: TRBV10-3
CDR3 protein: AISARAVEDSNQPQH

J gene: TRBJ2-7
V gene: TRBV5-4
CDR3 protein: ASSLRSSGAYEQY

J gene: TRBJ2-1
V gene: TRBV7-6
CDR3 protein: ASSWETGGYNEQF

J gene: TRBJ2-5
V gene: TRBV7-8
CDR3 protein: ASSSGETQY

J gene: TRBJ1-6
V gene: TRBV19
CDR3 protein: ASSATTDLSSYNSPLH

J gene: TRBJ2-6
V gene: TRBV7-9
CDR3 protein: ASSSGVRGELIGANVLT

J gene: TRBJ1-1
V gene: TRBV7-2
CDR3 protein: ASSPSQGIAAEAF

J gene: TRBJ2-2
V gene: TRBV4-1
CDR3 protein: ASSELGLAETGELF

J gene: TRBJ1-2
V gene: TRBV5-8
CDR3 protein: ASSLVTGGGYGYT

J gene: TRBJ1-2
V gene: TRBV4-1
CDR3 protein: ASSHDGYSDGWYGYT

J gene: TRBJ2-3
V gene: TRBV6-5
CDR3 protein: ASSLLAGSEDTQY

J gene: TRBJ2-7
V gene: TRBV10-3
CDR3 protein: AISGERRIYEQY

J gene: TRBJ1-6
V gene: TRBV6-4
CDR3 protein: ASRDRDNSPLH

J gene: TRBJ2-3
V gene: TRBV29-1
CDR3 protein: SVEPGVGADTQY

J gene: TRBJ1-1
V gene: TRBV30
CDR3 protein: AWTGTGGTEAF

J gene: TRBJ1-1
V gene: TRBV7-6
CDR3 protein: ASSLDPEGSAEAF